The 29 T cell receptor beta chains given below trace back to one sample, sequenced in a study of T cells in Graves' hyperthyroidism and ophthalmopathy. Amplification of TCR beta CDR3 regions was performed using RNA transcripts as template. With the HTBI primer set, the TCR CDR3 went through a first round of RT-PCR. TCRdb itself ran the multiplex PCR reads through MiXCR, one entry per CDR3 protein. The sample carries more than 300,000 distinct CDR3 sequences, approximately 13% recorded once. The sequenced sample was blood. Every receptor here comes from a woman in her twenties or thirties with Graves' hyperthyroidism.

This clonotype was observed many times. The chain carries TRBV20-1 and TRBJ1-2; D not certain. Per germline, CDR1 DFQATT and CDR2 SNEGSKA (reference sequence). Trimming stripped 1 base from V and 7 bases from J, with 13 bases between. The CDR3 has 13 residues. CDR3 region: CSARGRTASGYTF. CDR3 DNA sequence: TGCAGTGCTAGAGGACGCACGGCGAGTGGCTACACCTTC.

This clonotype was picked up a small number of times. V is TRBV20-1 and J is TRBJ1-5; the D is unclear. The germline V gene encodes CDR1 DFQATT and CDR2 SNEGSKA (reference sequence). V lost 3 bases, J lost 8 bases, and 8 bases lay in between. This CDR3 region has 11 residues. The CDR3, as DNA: TGCAGTGCTAGTTCTGAGGAGCCCCAGCATTTT. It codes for CSASSEEPQHF.

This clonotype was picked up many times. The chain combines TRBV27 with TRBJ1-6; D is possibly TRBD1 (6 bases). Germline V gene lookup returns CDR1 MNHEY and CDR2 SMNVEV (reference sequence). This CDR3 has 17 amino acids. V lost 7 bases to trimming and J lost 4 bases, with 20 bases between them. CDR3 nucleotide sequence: TGTGCCAGCACTAAAACAGGGTCTGGAGGTTATAATTCACCCCTCCACTTT. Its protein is CASTKTGSGGYNSPLHF.

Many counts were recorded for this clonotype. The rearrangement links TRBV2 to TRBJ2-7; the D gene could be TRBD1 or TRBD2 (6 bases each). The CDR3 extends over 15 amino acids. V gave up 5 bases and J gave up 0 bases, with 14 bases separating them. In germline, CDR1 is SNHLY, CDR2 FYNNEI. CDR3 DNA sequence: TGTGCCAGCAGTCGGGGGCCGATGAGCTCCTACGAGCAGTACTTC. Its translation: CASSRGPMSSYEQYF. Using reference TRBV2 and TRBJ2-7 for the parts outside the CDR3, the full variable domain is EPEVTQTPSHQVTQMGQEVILRCVPISNHLYFYWYRQILGQKVEFLVSFYNNEISEKSEIFDDQFSVERPDGSNFTLKIRSTKLEDSAMYFCASSRGPMSSYEQYFGPGTRLTVT.

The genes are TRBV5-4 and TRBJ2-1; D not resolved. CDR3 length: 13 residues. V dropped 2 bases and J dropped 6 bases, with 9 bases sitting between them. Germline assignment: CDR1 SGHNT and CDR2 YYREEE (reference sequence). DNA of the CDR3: TGTGCCAGCAGCTTACCGGCGATCAATGAGCAGTTCTTC. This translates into CASSLPAINEQFF.

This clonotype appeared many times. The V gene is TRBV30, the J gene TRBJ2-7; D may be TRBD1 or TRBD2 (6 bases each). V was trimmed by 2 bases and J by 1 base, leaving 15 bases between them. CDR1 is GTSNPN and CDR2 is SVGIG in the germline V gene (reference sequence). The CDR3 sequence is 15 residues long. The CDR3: CAWSWSGGGSYEQYF. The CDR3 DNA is TGTGCCTGGAGTTGGTCCGGGGGCGGGTCCTACGAGCAGTACTTC.

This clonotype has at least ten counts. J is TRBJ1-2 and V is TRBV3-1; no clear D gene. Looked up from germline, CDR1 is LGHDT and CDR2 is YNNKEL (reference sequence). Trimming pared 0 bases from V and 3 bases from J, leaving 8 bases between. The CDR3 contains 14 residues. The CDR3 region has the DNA TGTGCCAGCAGCCAAGATTTGACGTACTATGGCTACACCTTC. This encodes CASSQDLTYYGYTF.

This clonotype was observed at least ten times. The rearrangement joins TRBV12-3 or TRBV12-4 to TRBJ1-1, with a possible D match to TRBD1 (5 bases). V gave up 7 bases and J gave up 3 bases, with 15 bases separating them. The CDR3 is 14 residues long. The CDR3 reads CASTQRWGYTEAFF. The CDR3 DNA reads TGTGCCAGCACCCAAAGGTGGGGGTACACTGAAGCTTTCTTT.

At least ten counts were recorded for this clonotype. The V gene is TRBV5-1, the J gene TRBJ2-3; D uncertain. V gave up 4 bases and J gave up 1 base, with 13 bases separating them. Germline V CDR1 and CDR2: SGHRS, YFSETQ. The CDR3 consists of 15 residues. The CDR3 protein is CASSPPFMGTDTQYF. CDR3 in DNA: TGCGCCAGCAGCCCGCCTTTCATGGGCACAGATACGCAGTATTTT.

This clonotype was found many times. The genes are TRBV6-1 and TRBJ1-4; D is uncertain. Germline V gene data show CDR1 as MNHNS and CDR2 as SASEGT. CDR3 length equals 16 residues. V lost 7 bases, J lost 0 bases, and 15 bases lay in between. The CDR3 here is CASTKSHRSTNEKLFF. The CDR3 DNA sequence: TGTGCCAGCACCAAAAGCCACCGATCAACTAATGAAAAACTGTTTTTT.

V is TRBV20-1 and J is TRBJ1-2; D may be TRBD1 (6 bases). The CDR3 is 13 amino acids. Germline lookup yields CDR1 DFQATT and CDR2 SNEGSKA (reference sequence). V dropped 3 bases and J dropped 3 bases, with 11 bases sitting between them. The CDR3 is CSASRGSDYGYTF. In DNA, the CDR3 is TGCAGTGCTAGCAGGGGTTCTGACTATGGCTACACCTTC.

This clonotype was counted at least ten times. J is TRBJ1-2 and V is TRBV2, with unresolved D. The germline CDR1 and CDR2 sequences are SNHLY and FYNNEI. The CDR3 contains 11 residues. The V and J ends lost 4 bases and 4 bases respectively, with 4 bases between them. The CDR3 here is CASSVAYGYTF. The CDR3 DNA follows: TGTGCCAGCAGTGTGGCCTATGGCTACACCTTC.

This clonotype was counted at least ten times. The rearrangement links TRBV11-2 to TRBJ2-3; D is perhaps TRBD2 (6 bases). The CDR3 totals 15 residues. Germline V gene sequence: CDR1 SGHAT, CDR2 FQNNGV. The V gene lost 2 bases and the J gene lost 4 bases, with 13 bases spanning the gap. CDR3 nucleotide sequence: TGTGCCAGCAGCTTATGGCCGGAGGGAGCAGATACGCAGTATTTT. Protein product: CASSLWPEGADTQYF.

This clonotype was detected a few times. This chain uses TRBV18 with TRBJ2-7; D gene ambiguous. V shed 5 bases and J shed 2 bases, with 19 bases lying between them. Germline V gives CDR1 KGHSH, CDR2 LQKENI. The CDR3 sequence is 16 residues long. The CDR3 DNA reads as TGTGCCAGCTCAATGGAACAAGAAGTACCGGCCTACGAGCAGTACTTC. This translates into CASSMEQEVPAYEQYF.

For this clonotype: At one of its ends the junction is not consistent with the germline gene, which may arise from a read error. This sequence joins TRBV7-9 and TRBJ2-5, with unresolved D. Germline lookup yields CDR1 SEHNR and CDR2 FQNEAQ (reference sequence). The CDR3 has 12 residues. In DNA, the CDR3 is TGTGCCAGCAGCCCGCGAGGAGAGACCCAGCACTTC. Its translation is CASSPRGETQHF.

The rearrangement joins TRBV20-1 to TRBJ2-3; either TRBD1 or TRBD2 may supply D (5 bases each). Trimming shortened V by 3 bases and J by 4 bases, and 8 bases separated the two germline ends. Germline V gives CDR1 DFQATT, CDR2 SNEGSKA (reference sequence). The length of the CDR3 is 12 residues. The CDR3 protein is CSASGAPDTQYF. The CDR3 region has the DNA TGCAGTGCTAGCGGGGCGCCAGATACGCAGTATTTT.

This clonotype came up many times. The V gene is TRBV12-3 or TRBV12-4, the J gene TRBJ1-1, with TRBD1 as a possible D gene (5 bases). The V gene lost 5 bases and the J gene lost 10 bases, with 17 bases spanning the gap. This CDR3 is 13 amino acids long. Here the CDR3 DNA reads TGTGCCAGCAGTGGCAGGGTACAACCAGCAGCTTTCTTT. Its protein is CASSGRVQPAAFF.

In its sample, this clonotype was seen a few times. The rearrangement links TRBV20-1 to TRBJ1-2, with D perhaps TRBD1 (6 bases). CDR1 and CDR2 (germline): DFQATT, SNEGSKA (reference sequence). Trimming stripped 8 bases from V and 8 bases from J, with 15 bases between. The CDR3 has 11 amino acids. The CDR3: CSTTGKLGYTF. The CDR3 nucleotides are TGCAGTACAACAGGGAAGTTGGGCTACACCTTC.

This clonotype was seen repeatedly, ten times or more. In DNA form, the CDR3 reads TGTGCCACCAGTGAGGCAGGGGACATAATCGAGCAGTACTTC. Translated, it gives CATSEAGDIIEQYF. The chain recombines TRBV24-1 with TRBJ2-7; perhaps TRBD1 as D (6 bases). Trimming removed 4 bases at V and 6 bases at J, with 15 bases between. This CDR3 region has 14 residues. Germline-derived CDR1 and CDR2 are KGHDR and SFDVKD.

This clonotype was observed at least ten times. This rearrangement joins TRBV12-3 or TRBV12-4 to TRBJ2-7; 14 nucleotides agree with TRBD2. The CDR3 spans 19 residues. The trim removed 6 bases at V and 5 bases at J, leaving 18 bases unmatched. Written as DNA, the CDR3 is TGTGCCAGCAGCGTCGGGACTAGCGGGAGTGGGATGGGATCCGACGAGCAGTACTTC. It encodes CASSVGTSGSGMGSDEQYF.

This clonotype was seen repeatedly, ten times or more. The CDR3 region is CATSDSGQGGYNEQFF. For the CDR3, the DNA is TGTGCCACCAGTGATTCTGGACAGGGCGGGTACAATGAGCAGTTCTTC. This chain connects TRBV24-1 to TRBJ2-1; 8 nucleotides align to TRBD1. This CDR3 comprises 16 residues. Trimming took 2 bases from V and 4 from J; bases not matched to a gene: 6. CDR1 is KGHDR and CDR2 is SFDVKD in the germline V gene.

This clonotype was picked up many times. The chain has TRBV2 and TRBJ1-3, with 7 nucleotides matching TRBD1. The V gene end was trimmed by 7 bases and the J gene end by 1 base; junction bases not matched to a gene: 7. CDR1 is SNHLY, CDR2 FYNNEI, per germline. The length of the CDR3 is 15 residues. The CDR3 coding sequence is TGTGCCAGCACTACGGACAGGACGTCTGGAAACACCATATATTTT. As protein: CASTTDRTSGNTIYF.

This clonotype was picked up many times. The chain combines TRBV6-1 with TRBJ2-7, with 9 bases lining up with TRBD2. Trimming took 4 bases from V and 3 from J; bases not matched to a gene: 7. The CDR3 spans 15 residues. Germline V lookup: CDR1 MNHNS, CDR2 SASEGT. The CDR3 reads CASSAGLAPNYEQYF. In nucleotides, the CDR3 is TGTGCCAGCAGTGCGGGACTAGCTCCGAACTACGAGCAGTACTTC.

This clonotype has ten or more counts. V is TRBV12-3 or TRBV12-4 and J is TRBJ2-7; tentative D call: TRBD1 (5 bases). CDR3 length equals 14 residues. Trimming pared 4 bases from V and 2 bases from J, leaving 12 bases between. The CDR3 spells CASSWGGNPYEQYF. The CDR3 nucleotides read TGTGCCAGCAGTTGGGGCGGCAATCCCTACGAGCAGTACTTC.

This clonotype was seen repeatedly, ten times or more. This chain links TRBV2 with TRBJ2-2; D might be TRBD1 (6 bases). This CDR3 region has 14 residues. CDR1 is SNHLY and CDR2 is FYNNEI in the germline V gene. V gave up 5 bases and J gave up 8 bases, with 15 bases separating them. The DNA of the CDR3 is TGTGCCAGCAGTCGTACAGGGTATATGGGGGAGCTGTTTTTT. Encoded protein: CASSRTGYMGELFF.

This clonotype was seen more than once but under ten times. CDR3 DNA: TGTGCCAGCAGTTCAGGGGGGCTCAATGAGCAGTTCTTC. Translating gives CASSSGGLNEQFF. The chain joins TRBV2 to TRBJ2-1; possibly TRBD1 for D (7 bases). Looked up from germline, CDR1 is SNHLY and CDR2 is FYNNEI. This CDR3 is 13 amino acids long. The germline V and J ends were trimmed by 5 bases and 6 bases, with 11 bases remaining between them. The entire variable domain, with the rest obtained from reference TRBV2 and TRBJ2-1, is as follows: EPEVTQTPSHQVTQMGQEVILRCVPISNHLYFYWYRQILGQKVEFLVSFYNNEISEKSEIFDDQFSVERPDGSNFTLKIRSTKLEDSAMYFCASSSGGLNEQFFGPGTRLTVL.

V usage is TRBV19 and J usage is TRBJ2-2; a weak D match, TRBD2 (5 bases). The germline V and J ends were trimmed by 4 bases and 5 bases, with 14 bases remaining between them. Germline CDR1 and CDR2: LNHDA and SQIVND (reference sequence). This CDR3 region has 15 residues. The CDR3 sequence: CASSKADVRTGELFF. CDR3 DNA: TGTGCCAGTAGTAAAGCGGACGTTCGAACCGGGGAGCTGTTTTTT.

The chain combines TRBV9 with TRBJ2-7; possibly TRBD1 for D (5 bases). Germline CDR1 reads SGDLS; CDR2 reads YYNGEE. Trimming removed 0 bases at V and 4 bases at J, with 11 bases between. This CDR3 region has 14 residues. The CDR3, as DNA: TGTGCCAGCAGCGTAGATGGCAGGGTTTACGAGCAGTACTTC. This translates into CASSVDGRVYEQYF.

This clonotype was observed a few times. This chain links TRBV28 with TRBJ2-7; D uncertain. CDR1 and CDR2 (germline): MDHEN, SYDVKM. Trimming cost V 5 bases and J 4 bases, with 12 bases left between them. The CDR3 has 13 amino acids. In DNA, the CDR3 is TGTGCCAGCAGTCCCCCCGGAAAGTACGAGCAGTACTTC. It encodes CASSPPGKYEQYF.